These 8 T cell receptor beta chains originate from one sample sequenced in a study of OX40 agonist ivuxolimab in advanced cancers. Repertoires were generated with immunoSEQ multiplex PCR, while TCRdb's copy carries only in-frame clones and drops some. The sample gives about 66,000 clones, roughly 81% of which show up once; about 5% is in the top ten. The specimen was CD4+ or CD8+ T cells sorted from blood, collected in a trial of the OX40 agonist ivuxolimab. These receptors originate from an adult with an advanced solid tumor such as melanoma, head and neck, liver or kidney cancer.

The rearrangement links TRBV2 to TRBJ2-1; D not resolved. Between the trimmed V and J ends, which lost 8 bases and 0 bases, there was a span of 11 bases. This CDR3 is 14 amino acids long. Germline V gene data show CDR1 as SNHLY and CDR2 as FYNNEI. CDR3 amino acids: CASRVLSSYNEQFF. The CDR3 DNA reads TGTGCCAGCCGGGTCCTGAGCTCCTACAATGAGCAGTTCTTC.

The genes are TRBV18 and TRBJ1-1; 7 bases are a match to TRBD1. Germline V gene data show CDR1 as KGHSH and CDR2 as LQKENI. There are 16 residues in the CDR3. J lost 1 base, V lost 3 bases, and 8 bases had no gene match. The CDR3 bases are TGTGCCAGCTCACCGTCAGGGGGGCTGGGGAACACTGAAGCTTTCTTT. This encodes CASSPSGGLGNTEAFF.

The V call is TRBV29-1, the J call TRBJ2-7; D is possibly TRBD1 or TRBD2 (5 bases each). The germline CDR1 and CDR2 sequences are SQVTM and ANQGSEA. V shed 3 bases and J shed 3 bases, with 12 bases lying between them. The CDR3 totals 13 residues. This chain's CDR3 is CSVEHGAGYEQYF. CDR3 DNA: TGCAGCGTTGAGCACGGGGCCGGCTACGAGCAGTACTTC.

This clone turned up a few times. The chain uses TRBV2 and TRBJ1-2; D is unresolved. In germline, CDR1 is SNHLY, CDR2 FYNNEI. This CDR3 has 15 amino acids. Trimming removed 2 bases at V and 6 bases at J, with 16 bases between. The DNA for the CDR3 is TGTGCCAGCAGTGAATGGGCAGCGGGTACTAATGGCTACACCTTC. Its translation: CASSEWAAGTNGYTF.

In its sample, this clone was seen once. V and J are TRBV2 and TRBJ2-5; weak D call: TRBD2 (6 bases). This CDR3 contains 13 residues. Trimming took 3 bases from V and 5 from J, leaving 10 bases between them. Germline V lookup: CDR1 SNHLY, CDR2 FYNNEI. For the CDR3, the DNA is TGTGCCAGCAGTGATACGGGAGAGGAGACCCAGTACTTC. Translation gives CASSDTGEETQYF. Based on the CDR3 plus reference TRBV2 and TRBJ2-5, the full variable domain is EPEVTQTPSHQVTQMGQEVILRCVPISNHLYFYWYRQILGQKVEFLVSFYNNEISEKSEIFDDQFSVERPDGSNFTLKIRSTKLEDSAMYFCASSDTGEETQYFGPGTRLLVL.

CDR3 coding DNA: TGTGCCAGCAGCCCAGGACGGGACTATGGCTACACCTTC. This codes for CASSPGRDYGYTF. The chain combines TRBV7-8 with TRBJ1-2; D gene unclear. The CDR3 is 13 amino acids. Trimming took off 5 bases at V and 3 bases at J, with 10 bases between the two ends. Germline V gene data show CDR1 as SGHVS and CDR2 as FQNEAQ. Based on the CDR3 plus reference TRBV7-8 and TRBJ1-2, the full variable domain is GAGVSQSPRYKVAKRGQDVALRCDPISGHVSLFWYQQALGQGPEFLTYFQNEAQLDKSGLPSDRFFAERPEGSVSTLKIQRTQQEDSAVYLCASSPGRDYGYTFGSGTRLTVV.

Only a few counts were recorded for this clone. V usage is TRBV7-2 and J usage is TRBJ1-3, with D tentatively TRBD1 (6 bases). Germline assignment: CDR1 SGHTA and CDR2 FQGNSA. This CDR3 has 16 residues. Trimming took off 1 base at V and 0 bases at J, with 10 bases between the two ends. The CDR3 protein is CASSLGQAPSGNTIYF. The CDR3 coding sequence is TGTGCCAGCAGCTTAGGACAGGCACCCTCTGGAAACACCATATATTTT.

Concerning this clone: One junction end does not reproduce the germline sequence, and a read error may be involved. J is TRBJ1-2 and V is TRBV19; 10 nucleotides match TRBD1. This CDR3 is 15 amino acids long. In germline, CDR1 is LNHDA, CDR2 SQIVND (reference sequence). The CDR3 bases are TGTGCCAGTAGTGTAGACAGGGGGCGATACTATGGCTACACCTTC. Amino acid sequence: CASSVDRGRYYGYTF.